This T cell receptor (beta chain) was sequenced for a study of T cell changes during pregnancy in multiple sclerosis. The ends lost 4 bases at V and 2 bases at J; junction bases unmatched: 10. Germline lookup yields CDR1 MNHNS and CDR2 SASEGT. The CDR3 totals 16 residues. Assay used: immunoSEQ multiplex PCR; TCRdb lists only in-frame clones, some missing. Among 23,000 or so clones listed, approximately 86% were seen once. The rearrangement uses TRBV6-1 and TRBJ1-1; TRBD1 matches 7 bases. The TCR was taken from a female donor in good health, enrolled as a control in a pregnancy study. The sample consisted of CD8+ T cells from peripheral blood mononuclear cells, taken in the first trimester of pregnancy. For the CDR3, the DNA is TGTGCCAGCAGTGGGGAGAGAGGGACAGCAAACACTGAAGCTTTCTTT. It encodes CASSGERGTANTEAFF.